One sample yielded the 32 T cell receptor beta chains listed below, sequenced in a study of vaccination and CD4 T cells after COVID-19. TCRdb used MiXCR to reprocess the PCR reads, holding one entry per CDR3 protein. The repertoire holds tens of thousands of distinct CDR3 sequences, with about 54% as singletons. The sample here was CD4+ T cells from blood, taken before SARS-CoV-2 vaccination. The receptor set was obtained from a human donor who had recovered from COVID-19.

This chain joins TRBV6-2 or TRBV6-3 and TRBJ1-4; 8 positions agree with TRBD1. From germline, CDR1 is MNHEY and CDR2 SVGEGT. This CDR3 spans 17 amino acids. J was trimmed by 8 bases and V by 5 bases; bases with no gene match: 16. CDR3 region: CASSQPTGGGLREKLFF. CDR3 sequence (DNA): TGTGCCAGCAGTCAGCCAACAGGGGGTGGGCTGCGAGAAAAACTGTTTTTT.

V and J are TRBV7-8 and TRBJ2-7, with 10 positions matching TRBD2. Germline V gene lookup returns CDR1 SGHVS and CDR2 FQNEAQ. The CDR3 is made up of 15 amino acids. With V trimmed by 0 bases and J by 7 bases, 6 bases remained unmatched. The CDR3 bases are TGTGCCAGCAGCTTAGCGCCTAGCGGGAGCGGTGAGCAGTACTTC. This codes for CASSLAPSGSGEQYF.

This clonotype was seen only a few times. This chain connects TRBV2 to TRBJ1-1, with 8 nucleotides matching TRBD1. CDR1 is SNHLY, CDR2 FYNNEI, per germline. This CDR3 comprises 13 residues. Trimming at V came to 6 bases and at J to 11 bases, leaving 11 bases not matched to a gene. The CDR3 sequence: CASSGQGGETAFF. For the CDR3, the DNA is TGTGCCAGCAGCGGACAGGGAGGCGAAACGGCTTTCTTT.

This chain joins TRBV5-3 and TRBJ2-5; D is uncertain. TRBV5-3 is identified as an open reading frame with a role that is uncertain. Trimming shortened V by 8 bases and J by 2 bases, and 19 bases separated the two germline ends. The CDR3 spans 15 residues. The CDR3 spells CASSPYQHTQETQYF. The DNA for the CDR3 is TGTGCCAGCAGCCCTTACCAACACACACAAGAGACCCAGTACTTC.

The CDR3 coding sequence is TGTGCCAGCAGGCCTTACATAATAGGAGCGGTAAGGAACACTGAAGCTTTCTTT. Its translation: CASRPYIIGAVRNTEAFF. This rearrangement joins TRBV12-3 or TRBV12-4 to TRBJ1-1; D uncertain. V dropped 6 bases and J dropped 1 base, with 24 bases sitting between them. The CDR3 covers 18 residues.

This clonotype was counted a few times. CDR3 sequence (DNA): TGTGCCAGCAGCGGAGATACGGGGACCCAGTACTTC. Translation gives CASSGDTGTQYF. This chain connects TRBV7-8 to TRBJ2-5, with no clear D. V dropped 5 bases and J dropped 7 bases, with 11 bases sitting between them. Germline V gene sequence: CDR1 SGHVS, CDR2 FQNEAQ. The CDR3 is made up of 12 amino acids.

This clonotype was counted once. The rearrangement uses TRBV28 and TRBJ2-3; D perhaps matches TRBD1 (6 bases). Trimming removed 6 bases from V and 8 bases from J, with 15 bases in between. Per the germline V gene, CDR1 is MDHEN and CDR2 is SYDVKM. The CDR3 length is 13 residues. The CDR3 is CASSQDTGPTQYF. DNA of the CDR3: TGTGCCAGCAGCCAGGATACAGGGCCTACGCAGTATTTT.

DNA of the CDR3: TGTGCCACCAACTCCCTGGGCCCCGACCGGCCCTACGAGCAGTACTTC. Protein product: CATNSLGPDRPYEQYF. The chain joins TRBV28 to TRBJ2-7, with D uncertain. This CDR3 has 16 amino acids. Trimming pared 10 bases from V and 2 bases from J, leaving 24 bases between. Germline lookup yields CDR1 MDHEN and CDR2 SYDVKM.

This clonotype was counted between two and nine times. V usage is TRBV28 and J usage is TRBJ2-7; the D is unclear. Germline V gene sequence: CDR1 MDHEN, CDR2 SYDVKM. V lost 6 bases to trimming and J lost 7 bases, with 19 bases between them. This CDR3 has 14 residues. CDR3 sequence: CASSLPALHGEQYF. The CDR3 nucleotides read TGTGCCAGCAGCCTCCCGGCGCTCCATGGAGAGCAGTACTTC. The full variable domain, with the rest looked up from reference TRBV28 and TRBJ2-7, is DVKVTQSSRYLVKRTGEKVFLECVQDMDHENMFWYRQDPGLGLRLIYFSYDVKMKEKGDIPEGYSVSREKKERFSLILESASTNQTSMYLCASSLPALHGEQYFGPGTRLTVT.

This chain connects TRBV28 to TRBJ2-1; 8 bases line up with TRBD2. CDR3 length: 16 amino acids. Germline loops: CDR1 MDHEN, CDR2 SYDVKM. J was trimmed by 3 bases and V by 2 bases; bases with no gene match: 6. The CDR3 DNA sequence: TGTGCCAGCAGTTTAGTAGCGGGAACAATCTACAATGAGCAGTTCTTC. Translated: CASSLVAGTIYNEQFF.

The gene calls are TRBV20-1 and TRBJ1-6; D possibly corresponds to TRBD1 (6 bases). Trimming removed 3 bases from V and 8 bases from J, with 11 bases in between. The germline V gene has CDR1 DFQATT and CDR2 SNEGSKA (reference sequence). The CDR3 length is 13 residues. The CDR3 region has the DNA TGCAGTGCTAGTAACAGGGTGGATTCACCCCTCCACTTT. Translated: CSASNRVDSPLHF.

This clonotype was counted only a few times. The chain employs TRBV11-2 and TRBJ2-7; 9 nucleotides agree with TRBD2. Germline V gene lookup returns CDR1 SGHAT and CDR2 FQNNGV. The V segment lost 5 bases and the J segment 3 bases; nucleotides outside the gene matches: 8. The CDR3 loop spans 15 amino acids. The CDR3 coding sequence is TGTGCCAGCAGCAAAGAGGGGACTAGCCTCTACGAGCAGTACTTC. Translating it yields CASSKEGTSLYEQYF.

V and J are TRBV4-1 and TRBJ2-5, with 7 bases identical to TRBD1. Germline V gene lookup returns CDR1 MGHRA and CDR2 YSYEKL. This CDR3 has 15 amino acids. After removal of 0 bases from V and 10 bases from J, the junction contained 11 bases not matched to a gene. In DNA, the CDR3 is TGCGCCAGCAGCCAAGATAGCCTGGGACAGAGGGACCAGTACTTC. Amino acid sequence: CASSQDSLGQRDQYF.

This clonotype was observed a few times. This sequence joins TRBV27 and TRBJ2-1, with TRBD2 matching over 7 bases. The CDR3 loop spans 16 amino acids. Germline V CDR1 and CDR2: MNHEY, SMNVEV (reference sequence). Germline trimming cut 4 bases from V and 1 base from J; bases unmatched to any gene: 7. CDR3: CASSSRLATSYNEQFF. The CDR3 coding sequence is TGTGCCAGCAGTTCAAGACTAGCTACGTCCTACAATGAGCAGTTCTTC.

This clonotype occurred a few times. This sequence joins TRBV20-1 and TRBJ2-5, with D perhaps matching TRBD1 or TRBD2 (5 bases each). V lost 0 bases to trimming and J lost 5 bases, with 16 bases between them. Germline values: CDR1 DFQATT, CDR2 SNEGSKA (reference sequence). The length of the CDR3 is 15 residues. Written as DNA, the CDR3 is TGCAGTGCTAGAGATCGGTGGGACCCAACGGAGACCCAGTACTTC. Its protein is CSARDRWDPTETQYF.

This clonotype has a handful of counts. This sequence joins TRBV6-8 and TRBJ2-7; the D gene is possibly TRBD1 (5 bases). The CDR3 runs to 13 residues. Germline lookup yields CDR1 MNHGY and CDR2 SAAAGT. V was trimmed by 5 bases and J by 0 bases, leaving 8 bases between them. The CDR3 spells CASSQGSSYEQYF. DNA for the CDR3: TGTGCCAGCAGTCAGGGAAGCTCCTACGAGCAGTACTTC.

The genes are TRBV7-2 and TRBJ2-1; 8 bases are shared with TRBD2. The CDR3 runs to 16 residues. V was pared by 6 bases and J by 7 bases, with 14 bases of the junction left unmatched. Germline values: CDR1 SGHTA, CDR2 FQGNSA. CDR3 protein: CASRSKRERMGNEQFF. The CDR3 region has the DNA TGTGCCAGCAGATCGAAGCGGGAGAGAATGGGGAATGAGCAGTTCTTC. Filled out from reference TRBV7-2 and TRBJ2-1, the complete variable domain reads GAGVSQSPSNKVTEKGKDVELRCDPISGHTALYWYRQSLGQGLEFLIYFQGNSAPDKSGLPSDRFSAERTGGSVSTLTIQRTQQEDSAVYLCASRSKRERMGNEQFFGPGTRLTVL.

The chain couples TRBV6-1 to TRBJ2-7; possible D gene TRBD1, 6 bases. The CDR3 contains 14 residues. The V gene's germline CDR1 is MNHNS and CDR2 SASEGT. V was clipped by 6 bases and J by 2 bases, with 14 bases between them. The CDR3 coding sequence is TGTGCCAGCAGGACCGACGGGACAACCTACGAGCAGTACTTC. Translated: CASRTDGTTYEQYF.

The J gene is TRBJ2-3, the V gene TRBV29-1; TRBD2 agrees at 8 bases. J gave up 4 bases and V 4 bases, and 7 bases lay outside the gene matches. CDR1 and CDR2 from the germline V gene are SQVTM and ANQGSEA. The CDR3 spans 14 residues. CDR3 coding DNA: TGCAGCGTTGGGCAGGGACTAGGGTCAGATACGCAGTATTTT. As protein: CSVGQGLGSDTQYF.

The chain links TRBV18 to TRBJ2-5, with 7 positions matching TRBD1. With 5 bases clipped from V and 1 base from J, the junction kept 7 bases outside the gene matches. Germline V lookup: CDR1 KGHSH, CDR2 LQKENI. The CDR3 covers 15 residues. As DNA, the CDR3 is TGTGCCAGCTCATACGACCGGGACAGCCAAGAGACCCAGTACTTC. This sequence encodes CASSYDRDSQETQYF. Using reference TRBV18 and TRBJ2-5 for the parts outside the CDR3, the full variable domain is NAGVMQNPRHLVRRRGQEARLRCSPMKGHSHVYWYRQLPEEGLKFMVYLQKENIIDESGMPKERFSAEFPKEGPSILRIQQVVRGDSAAYFCASSYDRDSQETQYFGPGTRLLVL.

This clonotype was seen more than once but under ten times. The chain joins TRBV6-1 to TRBJ2-7; D perhaps matches TRBD2 (6 bases). CDR3 length: 13 residues. V was pared by 7 bases and J by 2 bases, with 12 bases between. Germline CDR1 MNHNS, CDR2 SASEGT. CDR3 nucleotide sequence: TGTGCCAGCACCGCGGGACCAACCTACGAGCAGTACTTC. Translation: CASTAGPTYEQYF.

V gene TRBV25-1 combines with J gene TRBJ2-1; D possibly corresponds to TRBD1 (6 bases). Trimming left V 2 bases short and J 1 base short, with 9 bases between. The CDR3 consists of 15 residues. Germline assignment: CDR1 MGHDK and CDR2 SYGVNS. CDR3 sequence (DNA): TGTGCCAGCAGTGAAATGGGGGCTTCCTACAATGAGCAGTTCTTC. Translating it yields CASSEMGASYNEQFF.

The V call is TRBV5-4, the J call TRBJ2-7, with D perhaps being TRBD1 or TRBD2 (5 bases each). With 4 bases removed from V and 4 bases from J, the gap between germline ends came to 12 bases. Per the germline V gene, CDR1 is SGHNT and CDR2 is YYREEE (reference sequence). There are 13 residues in the CDR3. The CDR3, as DNA: TGTGCCAGCAGCAGGGACGGACCTTACGAGCAGTACTTC. It is translated as CASSRDGPYEQYF.

The chain couples TRBV12-3 or TRBV12-4 to TRBJ1-6; no definite D call. V gave up 7 bases and J gave up 5 bases, with 9 bases separating them. CDR3 length equals 13 residues. The CDR3: CASTDGDNSPLHF. As DNA, the CDR3 is TGTGCCAGCACGGACGGGGATAATTCACCCCTCCACTTT.

In this sample, this clonotype turned up a few times. V gene TRBV20-1 combines with J gene TRBJ2-2; TRBD1 might be the D (5 bases). The CDR3 consists of 15 residues. Trimming left V 3 bases short and J 3 bases short, with 14 bases between. CDR1 is DFQATT, CDR2 SNEGSKA, per germline (reference sequence). The CDR3 DNA reads TGCAGTGCTAGTCAGATGGGGCGCGACACCGGGGAGCTGTTTTTT. It codes for CSASQMGRDTGELFF.

This clonotype was seen a handful of times. The gene calls are TRBV6-5 and TRBJ1-2, with D unclear. The CDR3 totals 16 residues. The V end was cut by 4 bases, the J end by 4 bases, with 19 bases between. CDR1 and CDR2 (germline): MNHEY, SVGAGI. CDR3 amino acids: CASSSLGHPESYGYTF. The CDR3, as DNA: TGTGCCAGCAGTTCCCTTGGCCATCCCGAATCCTATGGCTACACCTTC.

J is TRBJ2-3 and V is TRBV25-1; no clear D. This CDR3 is built from 11 residues. CDR1 MGHDK and CDR2 SYGVNS come from the germline V gene. Trimming stripped 5 bases from V and 6 bases from J, with 6 bases between. In nucleotides, the CDR3 is TGTGCCAGCAGTCTATCGGATACGCAGTATTTT. Amino acid sequence: CASSLSDTQYF.

V is TRBV20-1 and J is TRBJ1-2; D uncertain. The CDR3 is 13 amino acids. Looked up from germline, CDR1 is DFQATT and CDR2 is SNEGSKA (reference sequence). Trimming left V 0 bases short and J 3 bases short, with 8 bases between. CDR3 in amino acids: CSARDTGYYGYTF. The CDR3, as DNA: TGCAGTGCTAGAGATACGGGATACTATGGCTACACCTTC.

This rearrangement joins TRBV6-2 or TRBV6-3 to TRBJ2-5, with 10 bases lining up with TRBD2. V lost 3 bases, J lost 5 bases, and 12 bases stayed unmatched. CDR3 length equals 17 residues. Germline loops: CDR1 MNHEY, CDR2 SVGEGT. This CDR3 reads CASSYALAGDPRETQYF. DNA of the CDR3: TGTGCCAGCAGTTATGCCCTAGCGGGAGATCCTCGGGAGACCCAGTACTTC.

This chain links TRBV25-1 with TRBJ2-3, with unresolved D. Trimming shortened V by 1 base and J by 1 base, and 3 bases separated the two germline ends. CDR3 length equals 13 residues. Germline V gives CDR1 MGHDK, CDR2 SYGVNS. The CDR3 DNA sequence: TGTGCCAGCAGTGAATCGGGCACAGATACGCAGTATTTT. Protein: CASSESGTDTQYF.

In regard to this clonotype: The junction shows a germline mismatch at one end, possibly a read error. The chain carries TRBV6-2 or TRBV6-3 and TRBJ2-5; D gene unclear. The CDR3 is made up of 15 amino acids. In germline, CDR1 is MNHEY, CDR2 SVGEGT. Written as DNA, the CDR3 is TGTGCCAGCAGTCTGTTCTCGGGCCCACAAGCGACCCAGTACTTC. Residues: CASSLFSGPQATQYF.

The chain combines TRBV6-1 with TRBJ1-4; maybe TRBD1 (5 bases). Germline V gene lookup returns CDR1 MNHNS and CDR2 SASEGT. V lost 6 bases and J lost 2, with 10 bases in between. The CDR3 extends over 14 amino acids. The CDR3 nucleotides read TGTGCCAGCAGGGGGCGCGGTACTAATGAAAAACTGTTTTTT. It encodes CASRGRGTNEKLFF.